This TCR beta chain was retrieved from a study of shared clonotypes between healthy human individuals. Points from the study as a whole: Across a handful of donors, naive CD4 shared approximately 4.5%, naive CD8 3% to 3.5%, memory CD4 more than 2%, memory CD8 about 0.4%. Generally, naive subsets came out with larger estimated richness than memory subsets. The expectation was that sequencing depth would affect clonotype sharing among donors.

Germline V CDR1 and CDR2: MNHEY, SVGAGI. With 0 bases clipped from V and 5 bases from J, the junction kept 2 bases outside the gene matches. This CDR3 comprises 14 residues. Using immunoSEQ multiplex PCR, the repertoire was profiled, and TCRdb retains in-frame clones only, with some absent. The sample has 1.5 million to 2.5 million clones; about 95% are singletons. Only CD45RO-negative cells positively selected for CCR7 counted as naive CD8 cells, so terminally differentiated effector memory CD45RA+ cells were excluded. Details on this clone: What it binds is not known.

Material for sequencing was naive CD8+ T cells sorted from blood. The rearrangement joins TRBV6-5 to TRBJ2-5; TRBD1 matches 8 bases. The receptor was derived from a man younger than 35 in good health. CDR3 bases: TGTGCCAGCAGTTACTCCCAGGGGGCGGAGACCCAGTACTTC. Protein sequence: CASSYSQGAETQYF.